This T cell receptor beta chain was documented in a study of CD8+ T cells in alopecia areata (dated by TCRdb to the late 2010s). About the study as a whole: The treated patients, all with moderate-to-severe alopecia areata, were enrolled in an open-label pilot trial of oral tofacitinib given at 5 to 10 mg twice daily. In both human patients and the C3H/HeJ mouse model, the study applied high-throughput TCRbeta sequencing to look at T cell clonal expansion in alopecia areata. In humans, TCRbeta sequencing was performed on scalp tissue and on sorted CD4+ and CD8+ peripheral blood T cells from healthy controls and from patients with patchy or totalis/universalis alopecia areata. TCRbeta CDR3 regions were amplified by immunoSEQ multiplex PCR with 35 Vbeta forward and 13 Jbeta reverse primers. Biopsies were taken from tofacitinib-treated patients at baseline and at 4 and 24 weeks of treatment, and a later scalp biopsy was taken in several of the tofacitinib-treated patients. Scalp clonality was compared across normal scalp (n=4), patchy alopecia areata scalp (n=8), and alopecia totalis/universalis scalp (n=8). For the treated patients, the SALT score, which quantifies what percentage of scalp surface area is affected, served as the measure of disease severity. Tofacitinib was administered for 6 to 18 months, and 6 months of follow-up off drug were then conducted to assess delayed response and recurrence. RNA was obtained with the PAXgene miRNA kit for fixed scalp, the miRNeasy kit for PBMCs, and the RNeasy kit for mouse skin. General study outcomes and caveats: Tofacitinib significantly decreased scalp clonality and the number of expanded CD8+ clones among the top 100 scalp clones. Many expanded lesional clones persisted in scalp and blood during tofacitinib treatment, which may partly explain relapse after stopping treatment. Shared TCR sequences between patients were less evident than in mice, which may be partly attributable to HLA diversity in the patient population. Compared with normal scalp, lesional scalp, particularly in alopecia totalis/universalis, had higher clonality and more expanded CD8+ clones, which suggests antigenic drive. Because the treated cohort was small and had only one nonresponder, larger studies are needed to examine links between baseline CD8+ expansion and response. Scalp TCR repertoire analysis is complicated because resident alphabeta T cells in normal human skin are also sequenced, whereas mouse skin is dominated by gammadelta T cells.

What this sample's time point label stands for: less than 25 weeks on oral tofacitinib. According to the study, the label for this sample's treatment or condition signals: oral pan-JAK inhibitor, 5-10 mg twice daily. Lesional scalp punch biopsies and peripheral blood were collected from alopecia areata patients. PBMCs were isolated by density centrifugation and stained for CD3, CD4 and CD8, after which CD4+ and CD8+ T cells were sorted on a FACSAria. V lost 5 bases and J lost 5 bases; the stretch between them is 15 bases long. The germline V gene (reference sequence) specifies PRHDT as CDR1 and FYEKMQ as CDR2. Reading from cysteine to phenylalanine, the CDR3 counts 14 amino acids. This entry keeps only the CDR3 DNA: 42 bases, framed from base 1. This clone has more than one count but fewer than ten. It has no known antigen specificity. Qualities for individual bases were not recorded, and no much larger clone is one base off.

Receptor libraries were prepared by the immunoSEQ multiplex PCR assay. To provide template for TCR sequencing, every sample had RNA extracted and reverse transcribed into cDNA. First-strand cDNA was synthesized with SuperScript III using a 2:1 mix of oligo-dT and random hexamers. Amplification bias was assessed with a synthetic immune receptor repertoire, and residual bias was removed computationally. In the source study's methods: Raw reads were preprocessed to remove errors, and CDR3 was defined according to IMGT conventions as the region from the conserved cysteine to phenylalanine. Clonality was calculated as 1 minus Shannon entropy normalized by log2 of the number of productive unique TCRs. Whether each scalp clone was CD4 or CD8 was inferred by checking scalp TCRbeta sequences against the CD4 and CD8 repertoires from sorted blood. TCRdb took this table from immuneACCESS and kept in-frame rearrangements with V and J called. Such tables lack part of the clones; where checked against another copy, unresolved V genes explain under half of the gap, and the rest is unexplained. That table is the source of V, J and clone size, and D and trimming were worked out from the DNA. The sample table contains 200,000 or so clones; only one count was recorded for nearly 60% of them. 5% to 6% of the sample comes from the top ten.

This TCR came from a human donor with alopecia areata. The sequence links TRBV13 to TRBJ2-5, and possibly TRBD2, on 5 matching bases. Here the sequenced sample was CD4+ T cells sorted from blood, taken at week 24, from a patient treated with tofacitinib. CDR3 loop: CASSHRRALETQYF. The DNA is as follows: TGTGCCAGCAGCCACCGGCGGGCTCTGGAGACCCAGTACTTC.